A selection of T cell receptor beta chains follows, all from one sample in a study of T cells after posttransplantation cyclophosphamide. TCRdb's table, derived via immunoSEQ multiplex PCR, lists solely in-frame clones and lacks some. The repertoire includes some 9,700 clones, roughly 98% of them detected once, and 0.25% sits in the top ten. The specimen sequenced was naive CD4+ T cells sorted from PBMCs. The receptors stem from a woman aged 55 to 70 in good health, CMV-negative, and a related stem cell transplant donor. Each CDR3 is given without its conserved first and last residue. Fields, in order: J gene, V gene, CDR3 protein.

>TRBJ2-7|TRBV27
ASSSGSSYEQY
>TRBJ2-5|TRBV5-4
ASSLAAGAPQETQY
>TRBJ2-2|TRBV5-1
ASRSTREGTGELF
>TRBJ1-5|TRBV28
ASSPMQGQPQH
>TRBJ1-2|TRBV9
ASSVGVGSNYGYT
>TRBJ1-4|TRBV5-1
ASSLRGRGVRKLF
>TRBJ1-6|TRBV6-1
ASPLLGLYNSPLH
>TRBJ2-2|TRBV7-7
ASSQRTGHTGELF
>TRBJ2-1|TRBV18
ASSPGQVSYNEQF
>TRBJ1-5|TRBV28
ASSSPLSNQPQH
>TRBJ1-1|TRBV5-3
ARSLAGGWGTEAF
>TRBJ2-2|TRBV6-1
ASSPQGVRTGELF
>TRBJ2-3|TRBV18
ASSPKQAGVTDTQY
>TRBJ2-1|TRBV19
ASRVGLAGGPGEQF
>TRBJ1-1|TRBV10-3
AISSGTGIEAF
>TRBJ1-2|TRBV6-5
ASSIYRGDYGYT
>TRBJ2-3|TRBV5-4
ASSDTGFSTDTQY
>TRBJ2-2|TRBV7-3
ASSWGVNTGELF
>TRBJ1-5|TRBV7-2
ASSLDSPSPQH
>TRBJ2-2|TRBV5-4
ASSVDRADPGELF
>TRBJ2-5|TRBV19
ASSRAGQETQY
>TRBJ2-3|TRBV19
ATRLAGATDTQY
>TRBJ1-5|TRBV27
ASSLRPPRGVSNQPQH
>TRBJ2-5|TRBV2
ASSETGWQETQY
>TRBJ1-1|TRBV10-3
AIRGQTTEAF
>TRBJ1-5|TRBV2
ASSLTHGGNRGSREPQH
>TRBJ2-3|TRBV13
ASSFLAGTTDTQY
>TRBJ1-2|TRBV10-3
ATREGQGGYGYT
>TRBJ1-5|TRBV7-9
ASSLGPNQPQH
>TRBJ2-3|TRBV6-5
ASSRWREDTQY
>TRBJ2-7|TRBV4-3
ASSQELAGGYEQY
>TRBJ2-1|TRBV29-1
SVARSYNEQF
>TRBJ1-1|TRBV5-1
ASSLMAGRSGTEAF
>TRBJ2-1|TRBV9
ASSVGGQGGHEQF
>TRBJ1-2|TRBV7-2
ASSLEAGNYGYT
>TRBJ2-7|TRBV11-2
ASSLQTGTVSYEQY
>TRBJ1-5|TRBV30
ACGLGSNQPQH
>TRBJ2-5|TRBV28
ASSTVGTDPQETQY
>TRBJ2-3|TRBV5-6
ASRFLSGGADTQY
>TRBJ2-6|TRBV5-8
ASSRGYSGANVLT
>TRBJ2-1|TRBV18
ASSPKEGGPQDEQF
>TRBJ1-1|TRBV6-1
ASSLGVMNTEAF
>TRBJ1-2|TRBV29-1
SVEVGIYGYT
>TRBJ2-3|TRBV10-3
AIRPTSTDTQY
>TRBJ1-6|TRBV27
ASRGGQFHSSPLH
>TRBJ1-2|TRBV11-2
ASSLVGRRLNYGYT
>TRBJ2-1|TRBV5-1
ASSPRGGRAYNEQF
>TRBJ2-2|TRBV7-2
ASSLRGTGSTGELF
>TRBJ1-3|TRBV4-2
ASTGLSSSGNTIY
>TRBJ1-1|TRBV30
AWSEGGEAF
>TRBJ1-1|TRBV7-3
ASSLSGNTEAF